Each of the 30 T cell receptor beta chains below was sequenced from the same sample in a study of cytomegalovirus exposure and HLA in healthy donors. A multiplex PCR was run with 60 Vbeta primers and 13 Jbeta primers. TCRdb keeps only in-frame clones here, not all; method: immunoSEQ multiplex PCR. This table has more than 40,000 clones, roughly half appearing once. The sample comprised PBMCs. The receptors derive from a man in his sixties in good health and CMV-seronegative.

The chain has TRBV19 and TRBJ1-1; 7 nucleotides line up with TRBD1. The CDR3 spans 14 residues. Germline V gene sequence: CDR1 LNHDA, CDR2 SQIVND (reference sequence). Losses at the gene ends were 6 bases for V and 1 base for J; bases not matched to a gene: 5. DNA of the CDR3: TGTGCCAGTAGCCACACAGGGGCGAACACTGAAGCTTTCTTT. This codes for CASSHTGANTEAFF.

CDR3 DNA sequence: TGTGCCAGCCAGGGGTTACCTCGAGAGACCCAGTACTTC. Amino acids: CASQGLPRETQYF. This chain joins TRBV28 and TRBJ2-5, with D possibly being TRBD1 (6 bases). Germline loops: CDR1 MDHEN, CDR2 SYDVKM. The CDR3 is made up of 13 amino acids. V lost 8 bases, J lost 4 bases, and 14 bases lay in between.

V gene TRBV7-2 combines with J gene TRBJ1-1, with 7 bases fitting TRBD1. This CDR3 spans 14 amino acids. In germline, CDR1 is SGHTA, CDR2 FQGNSA. V trimming: 8 bases; J trimming: 4 bases; junction bases outside the gene matches: 10. The CDR3 protein is CASSGGQGLTEAFF. For the CDR3, the DNA is TGTGCCAGCTCAGGGGGGCAAGGTCTCACTGAAGCTTTCTTT.

In its sample, this clone was seen a few times. The CDR3 DNA reads as TGTGCCAGCTCCGGGTCATATGCTGGTTCCGGGGAGCTGTTTTTT. Residues: CASSGSYAGSGELFF. The J gene is TRBJ2-2, the V gene TRBV18; no clear D. Germline loops: CDR1 KGHSH, CDR2 LQKENI. V lost 6 bases and J 6 bases, leaving 17 bases between the germline ends. The CDR3 sequence is 15 residues long.

The table lists this clone with a few counts. The V and J genes are TRBV5-1 and TRBJ2-3; TRBD2 aligns across 10 bases. Germline loops: CDR1 SGHRS, CDR2 YFSETQ. The CDR3 extends over 14 amino acids. Germline trimming cut 2 bases from V and 5 bases from J; bases unmatched to any gene: 2. CDR3 in amino acids: CASSFSGREDTQYF. The DNA of the CDR3 is TGCGCCAGCAGCTTCAGCGGGAGGGAAGATACGCAGTATTTT.

This clone was observed a few times. This chain joins TRBV6-5 and TRBJ2-7; D possibly corresponds to TRBD1 (5 bases). Germline-derived CDR1 and CDR2 are MNHEY and SVGAGI. V lost 6 bases to trimming and J lost 0 bases, with 6 bases between them. The CDR3 loop spans 12 amino acids. The CDR3 DNA reads TGTGCCAGCAGCAGGGACTCCTACGAGCAGTACTTC. Translation gives CASSRDSYEQYF.

The chain combines TRBV5-6 with TRBJ1-2; TRBD1 matches at 7 bases. V dropped 4 bases and J dropped 2; count of bases not matched to a gene: 5. This CDR3 contains 14 residues. Germline-derived CDR1 and CDR2 are SGHDT and YYEEEE. In nucleotides, the CDR3 is TGTGCCAGCAGCCGGGACAGCCTAAACTATGGCTACACCTTC. It translates to CASSRDSLNYGYTF.

This clone was counted only a few times. This sequence joins TRBV7-2 and TRBJ1-2; D not resolved. Per germline, CDR1 SGHTA and CDR2 FQGNSA. The CDR3 is made up of 14 amino acids. Trimming stripped 5 bases from V and 2 bases from J, with 12 bases between. This chain's CDR3 is CASSTYGPNYGYTF. CDR3 nucleotide sequence: TGTGCCAGCAGCACTTATGGGCCGAACTATGGCTACACCTTC.

The CDR3 DNA reads as TGTGCCTGGAGTGTAAACAGGGCGGATGGCTACACCTTC. Translating it yields CAWSVNRADGYTF. The V call is TRBV30, the J call TRBJ1-2; D may be TRBD1 (6 bases). Germline assignment: CDR1 GTSNPN and CDR2 SVGIG (reference sequence). The ends were cut back, 0 bases at V and 6 bases at J, with 11 bases in the middle. This CDR3 contains 13 residues.

The chain is built from TRBV30 and TRBJ1-2; perhaps TRBD1 as D (5 bases). Germline loops: CDR1 GTSNPN, CDR2 SVGIG (reference sequence). The CDR3 contains 16 residues. V lost 1 base and J 1 base, leaving 16 bases between the germline ends. CDR3 protein: CAWSALDLRDNYGYTF. DNA of the CDR3: TGTGCCTGGAGTGCCCTCGACCTCAGGGATAACTATGGCTACACCTTC.

V gene TRBV30 combines with J gene TRBJ2-5; 7 nucleotides line up with TRBD2. The germline CDR1 and CDR2 sequences are GTSNPN and SVGIG (reference sequence). The CDR3 is 11 amino acids. Trimming took 5 bases from V and 13 from J; bases not matched to a gene: 10. The CDR3 loop reads CAWGLGRERYF. DNA for the CDR3: TGTGCCTGGGGGTTAGGGCGGGAGAGGTACTTC.

This sequence joins TRBV28 and TRBJ1-1; 7 nucleotides match TRBD1. Germline CDR1 is MDHEN and CDR2 is SYDVKM. V trimming: 3 bases; J trimming: 7 bases; junction bases outside the gene matches: 11. The CDR3 loop spans 15 amino acids. The CDR3 coding sequence is TGTGCCAGCAGTTTCACAGTCAGGGGGAGCGGTGAAGCTTTCTTT. Encoded protein: CASSFTVRGSGEAFF. Using reference TRBV28 and TRBJ1-1 for the parts outside the CDR3, the full variable domain is DVKVTQSSRYLVKRTGEKVFLECVQDMDHENMFWYRQDPGLGLRLIYFSYDVKMKEKGDIPEGYSVSREKKERFSLILESASTNQTSMYLCASSFTVRGSGEAFFGQGTRLTVV.

The chain recombines TRBV7-9 with TRBJ2-1; 7 nucleotides agree with TRBD2. The CDR3 totals 13 residues. The germline gives CDR1 SEHNR, CDR2 FQNEAQ (reference sequence). V shed 8 bases and J 0 bases; nucleotides not matched to a gene: 1. Here the CDR3 DNA reads TGTGCCAGCCTAGCGGACTCCTACAATGAGCAGTTCTTC. It translates to CASLADSYNEQFF.

This chain joins TRBV4-2 and TRBJ2-7; the match to TRBD2 covers 8 bases. The CDR3 has 16 amino acids. Losses at the gene ends were 0 bases for V and 2 bases for J; bases not matched to a gene: 6. Germline V gene lookup returns CDR1 LGHNA and CDR2 YNFKEQ. CDR3 sequence: CASSQEGGRTPYEQYF. CDR3 bases: TGTGCCAGCAGCCAAGAGGGCGGGAGGACCCCCTACGAGCAGTACTTC.

The V call is TRBV28, the J call TRBJ2-1, with D possibly being TRBD1 (6 bases). Trimming cost V 3 bases and J 2 bases, with 11 bases left between them. Germline V gene data show CDR1 as MDHEN and CDR2 as SYDVKM. CDR3 size: 15 residues. The CDR3 bases are TGTGCCAGCAGTTTCTTCGGGGACACCTACAATGAGCAGTTCTTC. Translating gives CASSFFGDTYNEQFF.

The rearrangement uses TRBV6-1 and TRBJ2-3; D is unclear. CDR3 length: 14 amino acids. V shed 3 bases and J shed 2 bases, with 9 bases lying between them. In germline, CDR1 is MNHNS, CDR2 SASEGT. CDR3 sequence: CASSEAGFTDTQYF. CDR3 nucleotides: TGTGCCAGCAGTGAGGCAGGATTCACAGATACGCAGTATTTT.

The chain couples TRBV28 to TRBJ1-1; D remains ambiguous. Germline V CDR1 and CDR2: MDHEN, SYDVKM. This CDR3 comprises 11 residues. V was clipped by 7 bases and J by 4 bases, with 7 bases between them. In nucleotides, the CDR3 is TGTGCCAGCATTTCTATCACTGAAGCTTTCTTT. This encodes CASISITEAFF.

CDR3 amino acids: CSVLASKVNTEAFF. CDR3 sequence (DNA): TGCAGCGTTCTAGCCTCCAAGGTGAACACTGAAGCTTTCTTT. The chain employs TRBV29-1 and TRBJ1-1; unclear D gene. CDR1 and CDR2 from the germline V gene are SQVTM and ANQGSEA. The CDR3 extends over 14 amino acids. The V gene lost 5 bases and the J gene lost 0 bases, with 13 bases spanning the gap.

V and J are TRBV5-6 and TRBJ2-7; possibly TRBD1 for D (5 bases). The V and J ends lost 2 bases and 3 bases respectively, with 15 bases between them. The CDR3 has 15 amino acids. Germline V lookup: CDR1 SGHDT, CDR2 YYEEEE. The DNA of the CDR3 is TGTGCCAGCAGCTTTAAAGGAGTGGGGCGCTACGAGCAGTACTTC. Its translation: CASSFKGVGRYEQYF.

This clone was found once. J is TRBJ1-2 and V is TRBV2; no clear D gene. Germline V gives CDR1 SNHLY, CDR2 FYNNEI. The V end was cut by 7 bases, the J end by 2 bases, with 14 bases between. This CDR3 is built from 14 residues. This CDR3 reads CASTAGIINYGYTF. CDR3 DNA: TGTGCCAGCACCGCAGGAATAATAAACTATGGCTACACCTTC.

This clone was seen only a few times. The chain has TRBV4-2 and TRBJ1-4; TRBD1 matches 7 bases. The junction had 3 bases not matched to a gene; V was cut back by 0 bases and J by 5 bases. CDR1 and CDR2 (germline): LGHNA, YNFKEQ. This CDR3 contains 15 residues. The CDR3 loop is CASSQEGQENEKLFF. CDR3 in DNA: TGTGCCAGCAGCCAAGAAGGACAGGAGAATGAAAAACTGTTTTTT.

The chain couples TRBV5-4 to TRBJ1-4; 12 positions match TRBD1. V was clipped by 4 bases and J by 7 bases; unmatched bases: 5. Germline loops: CDR1 SGHNT, CDR2 YYREEE (reference sequence). The length of the CDR3 is 15 residues. In DNA, the CDR3 is TGTGCCAGCAGCCTCCGGGACAGGGGGCGTGAAAAACTGTTTTTT. This translates into CASSLRDRGREKLFF.

The chain joins TRBV5-4 to TRBJ1-1, with D possibly matching TRBD1 (6 bases). In germline, CDR1 is SGHNT, CDR2 YYREEE (reference sequence). Between the trimmed V and J ends, which lost 5 bases and 1 base, there was a span of 12 bases. The CDR3 spans 14 residues. Written as DNA, the CDR3 is TGTGCCAGCAGATACGGACAGAAGAACACTGAAGCTTTCTTT. Translation gives CASRYGQKNTEAFF.

In its sample, this clone was seen once. The chain carries TRBV30 and TRBJ1-3; the D is unclear. Per germline, CDR1 GTSNPN and CDR2 SVGIG (reference sequence). V lost 5 bases and J lost 6, with 17 bases in between. There are 14 residues in the CDR3. The CDR3 is CAWSLRAGLNTIYF. CDR3 in DNA: TGTGCCTGGTCATTGAGGGCAGGTTTAAACACCATATATTTT.

A few counts support this clone. V usage is TRBV9 and J usage is TRBJ1-1; weak D call: TRBD1 (5 bases). With 4 bases removed from V and 0 bases from J, the gap between germline ends came to 10 bases. This CDR3 is 14 amino acids long. The germline gives CDR1 SGDLS, CDR2 YYNGEE. The CDR3 DNA sequence: TGTGCCAGCAGCACTCCAGGGTTGAACACTGAAGCTTTCTTT. This sequence encodes CASSTPGLNTEAFF. The full variable domain, rest sourced from reference TRBV9 and TRBJ1-1, is DSGVTQTPKHLITATGQRVTLRCSPRSGDLSVYWYQQSLDQGLQFLIQYYNGEERAKGNILERFSAQQFPDLHSELNLSSLELGDSALYFCASSTPGLNTEAFFGQGTRLTVV.

This clone ranks as medium-sized. The V gene is TRBV6-4, the J gene TRBJ2-2; D is unresolved. The CDR3 is made up of 13 amino acids. The germline V gene has CDR1 MRHNA and CDR2 SNTAGT. The V end lost 3 bases, the J end lost 5 bases, and 7 bases lay between the germline ends. In DNA, the CDR3 is TGTGCCAGCAGTGAAACATCTACCGGGGAGCTGTTTTTT. As protein: CASSETSTGELFF.

V is TRBV15 and J is TRBJ2-5, with D possibly TRBD1 on 5 matching bases. Germline V gene lookup returns CDR1 LNHNV and CDR2 YYDKDF (reference sequence). The CDR3 spans 13 residues. V dropped 3 bases and J dropped 1 base, with 6 bases sitting between them. Here the CDR3 reads CATSRTVQETQYF. CDR3 bases: TGTGCCACCAGCAGGACAGTCCAAGAGACCCAGTACTTC.

The V call is TRBV7-8, the J call TRBJ1-3; D is unresolved. CDR3 length: 14 residues. Trimming stripped 5 bases from V and 0 bases from J, with 8 bases between. CDR1 is SGHVS and CDR2 is FQNEAQ in the germline V gene. This CDR3 reads CASSTRFSGNTIYF. The DNA of the CDR3 is TGTGCCAGCAGCACGAGGTTCTCTGGAAACACCATATATTTT.

The rearrangement links TRBV19 to TRBJ2-7; 9 positions agree with TRBD1. From germline, CDR1 is LNHDA and CDR2 SQIVND (reference sequence). With V trimmed by 5 bases and J by 0 bases, 5 bases remained unmatched. This CDR3 is built from 15 residues. The CDR3 spells CASSPRTGVSYEQYF. In nucleotides, the CDR3 is TGTGCCAGTAGTCCGAGGACAGGGGTCTCCTACGAGCAGTACTTC.

This chain uses TRBV7-9 with TRBJ1-5; D gene unclear. The germline V and J ends were trimmed by 5 bases and 10 bases, with 12 bases remaining between them. The CDR3 totals 12 residues. Germline CDR1 and CDR2: SEHNR and FQNEAQ (reference sequence). The CDR3 bases are TGTGCCAGCAGCCAGATGCGAGGACCCCAGCATTTT. Translation gives CASSQMRGPQHF.